The 15 T cell receptor beta chains reported below all come from one sample, sequenced in a study of shared clonotypes between healthy human individuals. Sequencing was performed with immunoSEQ multiplex PCR; in TCRdb, only in-frame clones are kept and a portion is missing. Here the sample spans roughly 2.5 million clones, around 94% being singletons. Sequenced input: naive CD4+ T cells sorted from blood. Sample subset: CD45RA+ positively selected. The receptors were sampled from a man between 18 and 29 years old in good health.

The chain employs TRBV10-3 and TRBJ1-3, with D possibly matching TRBD1 (5 bases). Trimming pared 2 bases from V and 7 bases from J, leaving 12 bases between. Germline V lookup: CDR1 ENHRY, CDR2 SYGVKD. The CDR3 length is 14 residues. The CDR3 spells CAISEREGLNTIYF. The CDR3 bases are TGTGCCATCAGTGAGAGGGAGGGGTTGAACACCATATATTTT.

The chain links TRBV7-2 to TRBJ2-1; tentatively, D is TRBD2 (5 bases). Germline CDR1 is SGHTA and CDR2 is FQGNSA. The CDR3 has 14 amino acids. Trimming removed 0 bases from V and 7 bases from J, with 10 bases in between. The CDR3 DNA reads as TGTGCCAGCAGCTTAGCGCTCCCGGGGAATGAGCAGTTCTTC. Protein product: CASSLALPGNEQFF. Based on the CDR3 plus reference TRBV7-2 and TRBJ2-1, the full variable domain is GAGVSQSPSNKVTEKGKDVELRCDPISGHTALYWYRQSLGQGLEFLIYFQGNSAPDKSGLPSDRFSAERTGGSVSTLTIQRTQQEDSAVYLCASSLALPGNEQFFGPGTRLTVL.

Remarks on this clone: At the DNA level, this CDR3 is encoded by other sequences in the same sample as well. The chain has TRBV5-1 and TRBJ2-2, with D hard to call. CDR1 and CDR2 (germline): SGHRS, YFSETQ. Trimming shortened V by 0 bases and J by 4 bases, and 4 bases separated the two germline ends. The CDR3 runs to 13 residues. The CDR3 loop is CASSLAVTGELFF. The CDR3 bases are TGCGCCAGCAGCTTGGCCGTCACCGGGGAGCTGTTTTTT.

The chain recombines TRBV18 with TRBJ2-7, with 9 bases fitting TRBD1. The CDR3 consists of 16 residues. Looked up from germline, CDR1 is KGHSH and CDR2 is LQKENI. V dropped 5 bases and J dropped 3; count of bases not matched to a gene: 11. CDR3 in amino acids: CASSTWTGATIYEQYF. The CDR3 nucleotides read TGTGCCAGCTCAACTTGGACAGGGGCGACAATCTACGAGCAGTACTTC.

The chain uses TRBV5-4 and TRBJ2-7; 8 nucleotides align to TRBD1. Germline V lookup: CDR1 SGHNT, CDR2 YYREEE (reference sequence). This CDR3 has 14 residues. The J segment lost 2 bases and the V segment lost 4 bases, leaving 5 bases of the junction unmatched. CDR3 DNA sequence: TGTGCCAGCAGCATCCGGGACAGGACCTACGAGCAGTACTTC. Its translation: CASSIRDRTYEQYF.

V gene TRBV19 combines with J gene TRBJ1-1; 9 bases match TRBD1. The CDR3 totals 17 residues. Trimming took 6 bases from V and 3 from J; bases not matched to a gene: 14. Germline V gene lookup returns CDR1 LNHDA and CDR2 SQIVND (reference sequence). The CDR3 reads CASSYRGRPRWDTEAFF. The CDR3 bases are TGTGCCAGTAGCTACAGGGGGCGCCCCCGTTGGGACACTGAAGCTTTCTTT.

This chain connects TRBV6-1 to TRBJ2-1; 7 bases fit TRBD2. The V segment lost 4 bases and the J segment 10 bases; nucleotides outside the gene matches: 10. Germline V lookup: CDR1 MNHNS, CDR2 SASEGT. This CDR3 spans 14 amino acids. The CDR3 here is CASSAGGLRGEQFF. CDR3 sequence (DNA): TGTGCCAGCAGTGCTGGGGGACTAAGAGGGGAGCAGTTCTTC.

This chain links TRBV6-1 with TRBJ1-2, with D maybe TRBD1 (5 bases). Looked up from germline, CDR1 is MNHNS and CDR2 is SASEGT. The CDR3 is made up of 14 amino acids. The V end lost 5 bases, the J end lost 1 base, and 11 bases lay between the germline ends. As DNA, the CDR3 is TGTGCCAGCAGTCTTCCGGGGGGTAACTATGGCTACACCTTC. It yields the protein CASSLPGGNYGYTF.

For this clone: This same CDR3 is encoded by further DNA sequences in the sample. The genes are TRBV28 and TRBJ1-4; D is uncertain. Germline-derived CDR1 and CDR2 are MDHEN and SYDVKM. Between the trimmed V and J ends, which lost 3 bases and 6 bases, there was a span of 8 bases. The CDR3 loop spans 13 amino acids. CDR3 sequence: CASSLGGDEKLFF. The CDR3 DNA sequence: TGTGCCAGCAGTTTGGGCGGCGATGAAAAACTGTTTTTT.

The rearrangement joins TRBV5-1 to TRBJ1-4, with a tentative D call TRBD1 (5 bases). Trimming removed 4 bases at V and 0 bases at J, with 13 bases between. CDR1 and CDR2 from the germline V gene are SGHRS and YFSETQ. There are 16 residues in the CDR3. The CDR3 nucleotides read TGCGCCAGCAGCGCCCTGACAGCCGCAACTAATGAAAAACTGTTTTTT. Translation gives CASSALTAATNEKLFF.

This clone was picked up one time. The rearrangement links TRBV5-1 to TRBJ1-4, with D possibly matching TRBD1 (5 bases). V lost 4 bases to trimming and J lost 7 bases, with 14 bases between them. The V gene's germline CDR1 is SGHRS and CDR2 YFSETQ. CDR3 size: 14 residues. Here the CDR3 reads CASSHRAGSEKLFF. CDR3 nucleotide sequence: TGCGCCAGCAGCCACCGAGCAGGGAGTGAAAAACTGTTTTTT.

This clone was recorded once. The rearrangement links TRBV28 to TRBJ2-1; TRBD1 or TRBD2 may be the D gene (5 bases each). Germline V CDR1 and CDR2: MDHEN, SYDVKM. The CDR3 extends over 15 amino acids. V dropped 4 bases and J dropped 7 bases, with 17 bases sitting between them. Here the CDR3 reads CASSYQGPKGNEQFF. In DNA form, the CDR3 reads TGTGCCAGCAGTTACCAGGGACCTAAGGGGAATGAGCAGTTCTTC.

The genes are TRBV2 and TRBJ2-5; D may be TRBD2 (5 bases). Per the germline V gene, CDR1 is SNHLY and CDR2 is FYNNEI. Trimming stripped 2 bases from V and 4 bases from J, with 20 bases between. There are 17 residues in the CDR3. The CDR3 here is CASSEPRIAPGLETQYF. The CDR3 region has the DNA TGTGCCAGCAGTGAACCTAGAATAGCTCCGGGGTTAGAGACCCAGTACTTC.

V gene TRBV27 combines with J gene TRBJ2-2, with 8 bases matching TRBD1. Per the germline V gene, CDR1 is MNHEY and CDR2 is SMNVEV (reference sequence). The CDR3 totals 15 residues. V gave up 5 bases and J gave up 1 base; unmatched junction bases: 3. The CDR3 DNA reads TGTGCCAGCAGTGCGGACAGGGTGAACACCGGGGAGCTGTTTTTT. Protein: CASSADRVNTGELFF.

The V and J genes are TRBV15 and TRBJ2-5, with no clear D. The J call may be incorrect, as the DNA end agrees better with TRBJ2-7. Germline V gene lookup returns CDR1 LNHNV and CDR2 YYDKDF (reference sequence). The CDR3 has 12 residues. CDR3 protein: CATSRDAYEQYF. The CDR3 nucleotides are TGTGCCACCAGCAGAGACGCCTACGAGCAGTACTTC.